This T cell receptor (beta chain) was sequenced for a study of T and B cells in COVID-19 patients. From blood, about 250-550 ng of genomic DNA served as TRB template. Multiplex PCR with BIOMED2 TRB-A/B primer pools amplified TRB rearrangements. TCRdb re-derived calls from the multiplex PCR reads in MiXCR, one entry per CDR3 protein. This table holds around 11,000 distinct CDR3 sequences, about 30% found once. Within the sample, this clonotype is medium-sized. The trim removed 4 bases at V and 4 bases at J, leaving 9 bases unmatched. The CDR3 contains 15 residues. From germline, CDR1 is KGHSH and CDR2 LQKENI.

The source of this sequence is a human donor with active COVID-19. This chain joins TRBV18 and TRBJ2-5; TRBD1 agrees at 7 bases. Source material: blood. The CDR3, as DNA: TGTGCCAGCTCACTCGGGACAGTGGGGCGAGAGACCCAGTACTTC. Translating gives CASSLGTVGRETQYF.